This passage covers 21 T cell receptor beta chains from one sample sequenced in a study of preoperative IRX-2 immunotherapy in early breast cancer. Sequencing used immunoSEQ multiplex PCR; TCRdb keeps in-frame clones, though not all of them. The sample has about 6,600 clones, under 85% seen once. Specified treatment: preoperative locoregional IRX-2 cytokine immunotherapy. The sequencing here drew on tumor tissue, taken before IRX-2 immunotherapy. These receptors were taken from a human donor with breast cancer.

The rearrangement joins TRBV10-2 to TRBJ1-1; D call uncertain. Germline V gene sequence: CDR1 WSHSY, CDR2 SAAADI. V gave up 6 bases and J gave up 1 base, with 12 bases separating them. CDR3 length equals 14 residues. In nucleotides, the CDR3 is TGCGCCAGCAGAATGGAAGCCCGGAACACTGAAGCTTTCTTT. Translation: CASRMEARNTEAFF.

This clone was found a few times. The rearrangement links TRBV6-8 to TRBJ1-1, with a possible D match to TRBD1 (6 bases). This CDR3 region has 15 residues. Germline loops: CDR1 MNHGY, CDR2 SAAAGT. V lost 6 bases, J lost 3 bases, and 17 bases lay in between. The DNA for the CDR3 is TGTGCCAGCAGATTCCTCGGGGGGGCGCACACTGAAGCTTTCTTT. It codes for CASRFLGGAHTEAFF.

CDR3 sequence: CASSTLGVLQETQYF. The CDR3 region has the DNA TGTGCCAGCAGTACCCTAGGGGTACTCCAAGAGACCCAGTACTTC. This rearrangement joins TRBV6-8 to TRBJ2-5; a weak D match, TRBD1 (5 bases). The ends were cut back, 5 bases at V and 1 base at J, with 14 bases in the middle. Germline-derived CDR1 and CDR2 are MNHGY and SAAAGT. The CDR3 loop spans 15 amino acids.

To note about this clone: A junction end diverges from the germline sequence, so it may reflect a read error. The genes are TRBV6-8 and TRBJ2-5, with D unresolved. CDR1 is MNHGY, CDR2 SAAAGT, per germline. This CDR3 is 13 amino acids long. The CDR3 region is CASSTLAQGTQYF. CDR3 in DNA: TGTGCCAGCAGTACCTTGGCCCAAGGGACCCAGTACTTC.

This chain uses TRBV18 with TRBJ2-1; TRBD2 matches at 12 bases. The V segment lost 1 base and the J segment 3 bases; nucleotides outside the gene matches: 7. The length of the CDR3 is 18 residues. Germline V gives CDR1 KGHSH, CDR2 LQKENI. The CDR3 protein is CASSPLASGGASYNEQFF. CDR3 nucleotide sequence: TGTGCCAGCTCACCACTGGCTAGCGGGGGGGCCAGCTACAATGAGCAGTTCTTC.

The DNA for the CDR3 is TGCGCCAGCAGCCGGGACAGGGAAACTGAAGCTTTCTTT. Translation: CASSRDRETEAFF. The gene calls are TRBV23-1 and TRBJ1-1; 9 bases match TRBD1. TRBV23-1 is treated as an ORF (open reading frame) with a function not yet certain. CDR3 length equals 13 residues. The V gene end was trimmed by 6 bases and the J gene end by 5 bases; junction bases not matched to a gene: 4.

The V and J genes are TRBV6-1 and TRBJ1-2, with TRBD1 matching over 8 bases. This CDR3 is built from 15 residues. Germline values: CDR1 MNHNS, CDR2 SASEGT. Trimming cost V 0 bases and J 4 bases; bases outside gene matches: 4. CDR3 protein: CASSEALGTGYGYTF. DNA for the CDR3: TGTGCCAGCAGTGAAGCGCTTGGGACAGGCTATGGCTACACCTTC.

V gene TRBV6-8 combines with J gene TRBJ2-1; weak D call: TRBD1 (5 bases). Germline CDR1 is MNHGY and CDR2 is SAAAGT. The CDR3 consists of 16 residues. V was clipped by 2 bases and J by 3 bases, with 14 bases between them. The DNA of the CDR3 is TGTGCCAGCAGTTACGACCGGACAACCTACTACAATGAGCAGTTCTTC. As protein: CASSYDRTTYYNEQFF.

This sequence joins TRBV15 and TRBJ1-3; TRBD1 aligns across 9 bases. The CDR3 is 17 amino acids. CDR1 is LNHNV and CDR2 is YYDKDF in the germline V gene (reference sequence). The junction had 4 bases not matched to a gene; V was cut back by 1 base and J by 0 bases. The CDR3 loop reads CATSRGGTGPSGNTIYF. CDR3 nucleotide sequence: TGTGCCACCAGCAGAGGCGGGACAGGGCCCTCTGGAAACACCATATATTTT.

Notes on this clone: The junction shows a germline mismatch at one end, possibly a read error. J is TRBJ2-5 and V is TRBV7-7, with 9 bases matching TRBD2. The CDR3 covers 15 residues. Germline CDR1 is SSHAT and CDR2 is FNYEAQ (reference sequence). DNA of the CDR3: TGTGCTAGCAGCTTGGGACTAGCAGGCCAAGAGACCCAGTACTTC. Its protein is CASSLGLAGQETQYF.

The rearrangement joins TRBV19 to TRBJ2-2; 7 bases line up with TRBD1. Germline V CDR1 and CDR2: LNHDA, SQIVND (reference sequence). The junction had 20 bases not matched to a gene; V was cut back by 4 bases and J by 6 bases. CDR3 size: 19 residues. The CDR3 is CASSTLWGRGLSNAGELFF. Here the CDR3 DNA reads TGTGCCAGTAGTACCCTCTGGGGAAGGGGGCTCAGTAATGCCGGGGAGCTGTTTTTT.

This clone showed up just once. The chain has TRBV27 and TRBJ1-1; weak D call: TRBD1 (5 bases). The CDR3 totals 14 residues. The V end lost 8 bases, the J end lost 3 bases, and 16 bases lay between the germline ends. CDR1 and CDR2 from the germline V gene are MNHEY and SMNVEV (reference sequence). CDR3 sequence: CASAYGGLDTEAFF. The CDR3 DNA is TGTGCCAGCGCTTACGGGGGTTTGGACACTGAAGCTTTCTTT.

The chain employs TRBV5-1 and TRBJ1-3, with D possibly being TRBD1 (5 bases). From germline, CDR1 is SGHRS and CDR2 YFSETQ. Trimming removed 4 bases from V and 1 base from J, with 9 bases in between. This CDR3 spans 14 amino acids. The CDR3 loop reads CASSPTASGNTIYF. The CDR3 nucleotides read TGCGCCAGCAGCCCGACAGCATCTGGAAACACCATATATTTT.

The chain uses TRBV12-5 and TRBJ1-2; D is unresolved. Germline CDR1 is LGHNT and CDR2 is FRNRAP. This CDR3 is built from 16 residues. The CDR3 bases are TGTGCCAGCATCCTAGGCCCCGGCCCGGGATACTATGGCTACACCTTC. It translates to CASILGPGPGYYGYTF.

This rearrangement joins TRBV11-3 to TRBJ2-4, with a possible D match to TRBD1 (7 bases). The ends were cut back, 1 base at V and 7 bases at J, with 14 bases in the middle. Germline V gene lookup returns CDR1 SGHNT and CDR2 YENEEA. The CDR3 covers 15 residues. The chain's CDR3 is CASSLVFAGGNIQYF. CDR3 sequence (DNA): TGTGCCAGCAGCTTAGTATTCGCAGGGGGGAACATTCAGTACTTC. The full variable domain, in which reference TRBV11-3 and TRBJ2-4 provide the parts outside the CDR3, is EAGVVQSPRYKIIEKKQPVAFWCNPISGHNTLYWYLQNLGQGPELLIRYENEEAVDDSQLPKDRFSAERLKGVDSTLKIQPAELGDSAVYLCASSLVFAGGNIQYFGAGTRLSVL.

The chain links TRBV19 to TRBJ2-5, with a weak D call TRBD1 (5 bases). Germline V gene data show CDR1 as LNHDA and CDR2 as SQIVND (reference sequence). Trimming stripped 2 bases from V and 5 bases from J, with 12 bases between. The CDR3 is made up of 14 amino acids. The CDR3 DNA follows: TGTGCCAGTAGTATACTGGCAGGGCGGGAGACCCAGTACTTC. It translates to CASSILAGRETQYF.

The V call is TRBV14, the J call TRBJ2-7; D call uncertain. The V gene's germline CDR1 is SGHDN and CDR2 FVKESK. This CDR3 has 14 residues. Trimming took 4 bases from V and 0 from J, leaving 10 bases between them. As DNA, the CDR3 is TGTGCCAGCAGCCCTTTCGGGCCCTCCTACGAGCAGTACTTC. Translation: CASSPFGPSYEQYF.

V usage is TRBV5-1 and J usage is TRBJ1-4; no definite D call. V shed 3 bases and J shed 0 bases, with 12 bases lying between them. Per the germline V gene, CDR1 is SGHRS and CDR2 is YFSETQ. This CDR3 is 16 amino acids long. For the CDR3, the DNA is TGCGCCAGCAGCTGGGTTCCAGCTACAACTAATGAAAAACTGTTTTTT. This translates into CASSWVPATTNEKLFF.

The rearrangement links TRBV6-8 to TRBJ1-2; D ambiguous. The CDR3 spans 12 residues. V shed 2 bases and J shed 4 bases, with 5 bases lying between them. Germline CDR1 is MNHGY and CDR2 is SAAAGT. As DNA, the CDR3 is TGTGCCAGCAGTTACGAACCCTATGGCTACACCTTC. Translating gives CASSYEPYGYTF.

The sample holds a few counts of this clone. The chain joins TRBV29-1 to TRBJ1-3, with TRBD1 as a possible D gene (6 bases). V shed 0 bases and J shed 0 bases, with 12 bases lying between them. CDR1 is SQVTM and CDR2 is ANQGSEA in the germline V gene. This CDR3 has 16 residues. The CDR3: CSVEDNLQGSGNTIYF. The CDR3 DNA reads as TGCAGCGTTGAAGACAATCTACAGGGCTCTGGAAACACCATATATTTT.

This chain links TRBV19 with TRBJ2-7, with 9 bases matching TRBD2. The CDR3 consists of 13 residues. Germline trimming cut 4 bases from V and 12 bases from J; bases unmatched to any gene: 10. The germline V gene has CDR1 LNHDA and CDR2 SQIVND (reference sequence). CDR3 bases: TGTGCCAGTAGTAACCCCGGGACTAGCTGGCCGTACTTC. Protein sequence: CASSNPGTSWPYF.